These 30 T cell receptor beta chains were sequenced from one sample in a study of cytomegalovirus exposure and HLA in healthy donors. The PCR employed 60 Vbeta primers together with 13 Jbeta primers. The table came from immunoSEQ multiplex PCR; TCRdb's copy has only in-frame clones and leaves some out. The sample yields approximately 190,000 clones, roughly 74% seen once. The sample taken for sequencing was PBMCs. Receptor source: a woman aged 30 to 39 in good health and CMV-seropositive.

The chain is built from TRBV19 and TRBJ1-3; TRBD1 agrees at 9 bases. The CDR3 length is 13 residues. Germline CDR1 reads LNHDA; CDR2 reads SQIVND (reference sequence). V dropped 4 bases and J dropped 10; count of bases not matched to a gene: 5. CDR3: CASSTGDRETIYF. CDR3 sequence (DNA): TGTGCCAGTAGTACCGGGGACAGGGAGACCATATATTTT.

Of note for this clone: Other nucleotide sequences in the sample specify the same CDR3. The J gene is TRBJ1-1, the V gene TRBV2, with D unclear. The V and J ends lost 9 bases and 10 bases respectively, with 12 bases between them. Germline CDR1 SNHLY, CDR2 FYNNEI. The length of the CDR3 is 10 residues. The CDR3 nucleotides are TGTGCCAGTACAAGCCTAGGAGCTTTCTTT. Translated, it gives CASTSLGAFF.

Concerning this clone itself: This specimen includes other DNA sequences encoding the same CDR3. This chain's CDR3 is CASSFGTAYNEQFF. The CDR3 DNA reads as TGTGCCAGCAGCTTTGGGACAGCCTACAATGAGCAGTTCTTC. The chain uses TRBV5-6 and TRBJ2-1; 7 bases match TRBD1. V trimming: 2 bases; J trimming: 2 bases; junction bases outside the gene matches: 1. This CDR3 region has 14 residues. Germline assignment: CDR1 SGHDT and CDR2 YYEEEE.

The chain combines TRBV10-3 with TRBJ2-3, with TRBD1 matching over 8 bases. J lost 0 bases, V lost 4 bases, and 9 bases had no gene match. The CDR3 runs to 17 residues. The germline V gene encodes CDR1 ENHRY and CDR2 SYGVKD. The CDR3 region is CAISGTVGQGSTDTQYF. The CDR3 nucleotides are TGTGCCATCAGTGGGACCGTTGGACAGGGAAGCACAGATACGCAGTATTTT.

This rearrangement joins TRBV19 to TRBJ2-5, with 13 bases lining up with TRBD2. This CDR3 contains 19 residues. Germline trimming cut 5 bases from V and 2 bases from J; bases unmatched to any gene: 14. Germline CDR1 LNHDA, CDR2 SQIVND (reference sequence). The CDR3 here is CASSRLAGGRPTPQETQYF. The CDR3 coding sequence is TGTGCCAGTAGTCGACTAGCGGGGGGTCGCCCGACCCCTCAAGAGACCCAGTACTTC. Looking up the rest from reference TRBV19 and TRBJ2-5 gives the full variable domain: DGGITQSPKYLFRKEGQNVTLSCEQNLNHDAMYWYRQDPGQGLRLIYYSQIVNDFQKGDIAEGYSVSREKKESFPLTVTSAQKNPTAFYLCASSRLAGGRPTPQETQYFGPGTRLLVL.

Written as DNA, the CDR3 is TGTGCCAGCACGGGACTAGCGGGAGTTGAGACCCAGTACTTC. Protein product: CASTGLAGVETQYF. This chain connects TRBV7-9 to TRBJ2-5; 14 bases match TRBD2. CDR3 length: 14 amino acids. CDR1 is SEHNR, CDR2 FQNEAQ, per germline (reference sequence). V lost 7 bases and J lost 5; bases outside the gene matches: 3.

V is TRBV18 and J is TRBJ2-1; tentatively, D is TRBD1 (5 bases). The CDR3 is 17 amino acids. CDR1 is KGHSH and CDR2 is LQKENI in the germline V gene. Between the trimmed V and J ends, which lost 2 bases and 1 base, there was a span of 15 bases. CDR3 sequence reads: CASSPLEGANSYNEQFF. For the CDR3, the DNA is TGTGCCAGCTCACCATTGGAAGGGGCCAATTCCTACAATGAGCAGTTCTTC.

As to this clone: Germline and junction disagree at one end, which may indicate a read error. This chain connects TRBV10-3 to TRBJ2-5, with 8 bases fitting TRBD2. CDR1 is ENHRY, CDR2 SYGVKD, per germline. The CDR3 covers 14 residues. The CDR3 nucleotides read TGTGCCAGCAGTACTAGCGGAGAAGAAGAGACCCAGTACTTC. It is translated as CASSTSGEEETQYF.

The rearrangement links TRBV7-8 to TRBJ2-4; TRBD1 matches at 7 bases. J gave up 8 bases and V 10 bases, and 8 bases lay outside the gene matches. This CDR3 is built from 12 residues. CDR1 and CDR2 from the germline V gene are SGHVS and FQNEAQ. This CDR3 reads CATRQGSDIQYF. The CDR3 DNA reads TGTGCCACAAGACAGGGATCGGACATTCAGTACTTC.

As DNA, the CDR3 is TGTGCCAGCAGCCTCATCCTAGCGGGGGGGGCCGGGGAGCTGTTTTTT. Its protein product is CASSLILAGGAGELFF. V is TRBV7-2 and J is TRBJ2-2; 12 bases are a match to TRBD2. Trimming cost V 5 bases and J 6 bases; bases outside gene matches: 7. Germline assignment: CDR1 SGHTA and CDR2 FQGNSA. The CDR3 contains 16 residues.

The chain recombines TRBV10-2 with TRBJ2-5; D call uncertain. The CDR3 runs to 12 residues. CDR1 and CDR2 from the germline V gene are WSHSY and SAAADI. In DNA form, the CDR3 reads TGCGCTGTACTTCCTGAGCAAGAGACCCAGTACTTC. This encodes CAVLPEQETQYF.

This clone showed up just once. The J gene is TRBJ1-3, the V gene TRBV7-7; TRBD1 matches 10 bases. CDR1 is SSHAT and CDR2 is FNYEAQ in the germline V gene (reference sequence). The CDR3 has 18 residues. CDR3 sequence: CASGRQGALLLTGNTIYF. The CDR3 DNA reads TGTGCTAGCGGACGACAGGGGGCCCTACTACTTACTGGAAACACCATATATTTT.

V and J are TRBV5-1 and TRBJ1-1, with D tentatively TRBD1 (5 bases). V dropped 5 bases and J dropped 0 bases, with 11 bases sitting between them. Per the germline V gene, CDR1 is SGHRS and CDR2 is YFSETQ. CDR3 length: 14 residues. The DNA for the CDR3 is TGCGCCAGCAGATTCGACAGCTTGAACACTGAAGCTTTCTTT. As protein: CASRFDSLNTEAFF.

This chain joins TRBV4-3 and TRBJ1-2; no definite D call. Germline CDR1 and CDR2: LGHNA and YSLEER. The CDR3 is made up of 15 amino acids. V lost 1 base, J lost 4 bases, and 13 bases lay in between. The CDR3 DNA is TGCGCCAGCAGCCAAGGAGAGCGGGATTTCTATGGCTACACCTTC. Encoded protein: CASSQGERDFYGYTF.

This rearrangement joins TRBV7-9 to TRBJ2-7; weak D call: TRBD1 (6 bases). This CDR3 is built from 16 residues. Trimming removed 0 bases from V and 5 bases from J, with 17 bases in between. Germline assignment: CDR1 SEHNR and CDR2 FQNEAQ (reference sequence). CDR3 region: CASSLASFGQSDEQYF. The CDR3 DNA reads as TGTGCCAGCAGCTTAGCGTCTTTCGGACAGTCCGACGAGCAGTACTTC.

The chain recombines TRBV5-4 with TRBJ2-6, with unresolved D. Trimming removed 0 bases at V and 2 bases at J, with 9 bases between. Per germline, CDR1 SGHNT and CDR2 YYREEE (reference sequence). The CDR3 is made up of 16 amino acids. The CDR3 coding sequence is TGTGCCAGCAGCTTGGTTTTGCGGACTGGGGCCAACGTCCTGACTTTC. Translating gives CASSLVLRTGANVLTF.

This clone came up a few times. The rearrangement uses TRBV7-9 and TRBJ1-1; D gene ambiguous. V lost 0 bases to trimming and J lost 10 bases, with 12 bases between them. The CDR3 is 13 amino acids. The germline V gene has CDR1 SEHNR and CDR2 FQNEAQ (reference sequence). The CDR3 sequence: CASSLAPTRGAFF. CDR3 bases: TGTGCCAGCAGCTTAGCCCCAACCAGAGGAGCTTTCTTT.

The rearrangement uses TRBV27 and TRBJ2-3, with unresolved D. Trimming took off 4 bases at V and 6 bases at J, with 11 bases between the two ends. CDR3 length equals 13 residues. Germline-derived CDR1 and CDR2 are MNHEY and SMNVEV (reference sequence). CDR3 sequence: CASSYSLVDTQYF. DNA of the CDR3: TGTGCCAGCAGTTATAGTTTAGTGGATACGCAGTATTTT.

The chain couples TRBV7-2 to TRBJ1-6; 11 bases are a match to TRBD1. In germline, CDR1 is SGHTA, CDR2 FQGNSA. The V segment lost 5 bases and the J segment 7 bases; nucleotides outside the gene matches: 4. The CDR3 has 15 residues. Here the CDR3 reads CASSAGTGGNSPLHF. DNA for the CDR3: TGTGCCAGCAGCGCCGGGACAGGGGGGAATTCACCCCTCCACTTT.

The chain couples TRBV29-1 to TRBJ1-2, with 12 bases aligning to TRBD1. V gave up 4 bases and J gave up 3 bases; unmatched junction bases: 6. Germline loops: CDR1 SQVTM, CDR2 ANQGSEA. This CDR3 has 15 residues. CDR3 coding DNA: TGCAGCGTTGGAGAGGGACAGGGGGCGTACTATGGCTACACCTTC. Translated: CSVGEGQGAYYGYTF.

The chain is built from TRBV28 and TRBJ1-2; D not certain. The V and J ends lost 2 bases and 6 bases respectively, with 13 bases between them. Germline CDR1 and CDR2: MDHEN and SYDVKM. The CDR3 runs to 14 residues. CDR3 nucleotides: TGTGCCAGCAGTTTAGATCATACAACCAATGGCTACACCTTC. Protein sequence: CASSLDHTTNGYTF.

CDR3 loop: CASSLALAGDYEQYF. DNA for the CDR3: TGTGCCAGCAGCTTGGCGCTAGCGGGGGACTACGAGCAGTACTTC. J is TRBJ2-7 and V is TRBV5-4; TRBD2 agrees at 10 bases. J lost 3 bases, V lost 0 bases, and 3 bases had no gene match. Germline V CDR1 and CDR2: SGHNT, YYREEE (reference sequence). The CDR3 contains 15 residues.

CDR3 in DNA: TGTGCCAGCAGGGATACAGGGTACCCTGGAAACACCATATATTTT. Encoded protein: CASRDTGYPGNTIYF. The rearrangement joins TRBV6-5 to TRBJ1-3; tentative D call: TRBD1 (6 bases). This CDR3 comprises 15 residues. The ends were cut back, 6 bases at V and 2 bases at J, with 14 bases in the middle. Per the germline V gene, CDR1 is MNHEY and CDR2 is SVGAGI.

The chain employs TRBV9 and TRBJ2-7, with a tentative D call TRBD1 (6 bases). The ends were cut back, 4 bases at V and 4 bases at J, with 12 bases in the middle. This CDR3 region has 13 residues. Germline V lookup: CDR1 SGDLS, CDR2 YYNGEE. This CDR3 reads CASSSTGLYEQYF. CDR3 nucleotides: TGTGCCAGCAGCTCAACAGGGTTATACGAGCAGTACTTC.

This clone was seen only a few times. V usage is TRBV19 and J usage is TRBJ2-7, with 8 bases fitting TRBD1. Germline V gives CDR1 LNHDA, CDR2 SQIVND (reference sequence). Losses at the gene ends were 3 bases for V and 1 base for J; bases not matched to a gene: 2. This CDR3 has 14 residues. CDR3 DNA: TGTGCCAGTAGTATTGACAGGGGTTCCTACGAGCAGTACTTC. Translated, it gives CASSIDRGSYEQYF.

The gene calls are TRBV5-6 and TRBJ1-1, with 7 bases aligning to TRBD1. J lost 4 bases, V lost 2 bases, and 5 bases had no gene match. CDR3 length: 14 residues. The germline V gene has CDR1 SGHDT and CDR2 YYEEEE. In DNA form, the CDR3 reads TGTGCCAGCAGCTTTTTCGACAGGGCCACTGAAGCTTTCTTT. Its protein product is CASSFFDRATEAFF.

J is TRBJ1-2 and V is TRBV7-9; 9 nucleotides align to TRBD1. V trimming: 0 bases; J trimming: 8 bases; junction bases outside the gene matches: 4. CDR1 and CDR2 from the germline V gene are SEHNR and FQNEAQ (reference sequence). The CDR3 length is 14 residues. CDR3 DNA sequence: TGTGCCAGCAGCTTAGCGGACAGGGGAGAAGGCTACACCTTC. It codes for CASSLADRGEGYTF.

This sequence joins TRBV27 and TRBJ2-3; tentative D call: TRBD1 (5 bases). The CDR3 sequence is 13 residues long. Trimming removed 7 bases from V and 6 bases from J, with 14 bases in between. Germline values: CDR1 MNHEY, CDR2 SMNVEV (reference sequence). The CDR3 here is CASKNPSGDTQYF. The CDR3 DNA reads TGTGCCAGCAAAAATCCCTCAGGGGATACGCAGTATTTT.

This chain joins TRBV10-3 and TRBJ2-7; the D gene is possibly TRBD2 (6 bases). The CDR3 sequence is 13 residues long. Germline CDR1 is ENHRY and CDR2 is SYGVKD. V lost 7 bases and J 6 bases, leaving 16 bases between the germline ends. The DNA of the CDR3 is TGTGCCATCAAGGCTAGCGCCGGGTCCGAGCAGTACTTC. It codes for CAIKASAGSEQYF.

The chain links TRBV18 to TRBJ2-5, with 8 nucleotides matching TRBD1. Germline CDR1 reads KGHSH; CDR2 reads LQKENI. This CDR3 spans 14 amino acids. J was trimmed by 1 base and V by 3 bases; bases with no gene match: 1. This CDR3 reads CASSPGQGQETQYF. CDR3 sequence (DNA): TGTGCCAGCTCACCCGGACAGGGCCAAGAGACCCAGTACTTC.